Below are 29 T cell receptor beta chains sequenced from a single sample in a study of cytomegalovirus exposure and HLA in healthy donors. 13 Jbeta primers and 60 Vbeta primers were used for the PCR. Profiling relied on immunoSEQ multiplex PCR, and the TCRdb table lists in-frame clones only, not all of them. The clone table shows 55,000 to 75,000 clones, with the ten largest holding almost 4%. The sample consisted of PBMCs. The source of these receptors is a male donor in good health and CMV-seronegative.

V and J are TRBV7-3 and TRBJ1-5, with a tentative D call TRBD1 (6 bases). V dropped 2 bases and J dropped 5 bases, with 16 bases sitting between them. This CDR3 is 16 amino acids long. Germline lookup yields CDR1 SGHTA and CDR2 FQGTGA. This CDR3 is CASSLWRGRADQPQHF. In DNA form, the CDR3 reads TGTGCCAGCAGCTTATGGAGGGGGAGGGCGGATCAGCCCCAGCATTTT.

V is TRBV29-1 and J is TRBJ2-5; 10 nucleotides match TRBD2. Germline trimming cut 5 bases from V and 5 bases from J; bases unmatched to any gene: 5. The CDR3 has 13 amino acids. Germline loops: CDR1 SQVTM, CDR2 ANQGSEA. CDR3 nucleotides: TGCAGCGTTACGACTAGCGGGCGGGAGACCCAGTACTTC. Translating gives CSVTTSGRETQYF.

DNA of the CDR3: TGCGCCAGCAGCCAAAAAAGTGGGGGACAGGGGAATGAAAAACTGTTTTTT. Its protein product is CASSQKSGGQGNEKLFF. The J gene is TRBJ1-4, the V gene TRBV4-1, with 10 bases fitting TRBD1. CDR1 and CDR2 from the germline V gene are MGHRA and YSYEKL. This CDR3 spans 17 amino acids. V lost 2 bases to trimming and J lost 5 bases; unmatched junction nucleotides: 8.

This chain uses TRBV6-5 with TRBJ2-7; the match to TRBD2 covers 8 bases. Germline values: CDR1 MNHEY, CDR2 SVGAGI. The V and J ends lost 4 bases and 0 bases, in that order; junction bases with no gene match: 8. This CDR3 has 16 residues. The CDR3 is CASSSSAGGYSYEQYF. CDR3 bases: TGTGCCAGCAGTTCCTCCGCGGGAGGTTACTCCTACGAGCAGTACTTC.

The rearrangement uses TRBV7-9 and TRBJ1-2; TRBD1 matches at 7 bases. Germline V lookup: CDR1 SEHNR, CDR2 FQNEAQ (reference sequence). This CDR3 is 15 amino acids long. Germline trimming cut 1 base from V and 4 bases from J; bases unmatched to any gene: 6. CDR3: CASSLEGTATYGYTF. The CDR3 coding sequence is TGTGCCAGCAGCTTAGAAGGGACAGCAACCTATGGCTACACCTTC.

Comment on this clone: The CDR3 ends on some other residue instead of the conserved phenylalanine or tryptophan, so this is likely a read error. This chain joins TRBV29-1 and TRBJ1-2, with D maybe TRBD1 (5 bases). The length of the CDR3 is 12 residues. V was shortened by 6 bases and J by 2 bases, with 10 bases between the two germline ends. Germline assignment: CDR1 SQVTM and CDR2 ANQGSEA. The CDR3 sequence: CSVLKGNYGYTL. The DNA for the CDR3 is TGCAGCGTCCTAAAGGGGAACTATGGCTACACCCTC.

The chain recombines TRBV19 with TRBJ2-6, with D possibly being TRBD1 (6 bases). Germline CDR1 reads LNHDA; CDR2 reads SQIVND (reference sequence). The CDR3 loop spans 18 amino acids. The germline V and J ends were trimmed by 5 bases and 0 bases, with 17 bases remaining between them. The CDR3 loop is CASSPTGWGLSGANVLTF. CDR3 DNA sequence: TGTGCCAGTAGTCCTACAGGGTGGGGCCTCTCTGGGGCCAACGTCCTGACTTTC.

The rearrangement uses TRBV28 and TRBJ2-1; 9 bases are a match to TRBD2. This CDR3 spans 17 amino acids. V gave up 7 bases and J gave up 5 bases; unmatched junction bases: 15. CDR1 is MDHEN, CDR2 SYDVKM, per germline. CDR3 loop: CASIPAGGLSFDNEQFF. The CDR3 DNA reads as TGTGCCAGCATTCCCGCGGGGGGGCTTTCCTTCGACAATGAGCAGTTCTTC.

The rearrangement joins TRBV5-4 to TRBJ1-1; unclear D gene. Germline loops: CDR1 SGHNT, CDR2 YYREEE (reference sequence). CDR3 length: 17 amino acids. Between the trimmed V and J ends, which lost 4 bases and 4 bases, there was a span of 23 bases. CDR3 in DNA: TGTGCCAGCAGCCCCGTCCCAGGAGGTATGGGTGGCACTGAAGCTTTCTTT. Translation gives CASSPVPGGMGGTEAFF.

The rearrangement joins TRBV19 to TRBJ1-4, with unresolved D. This CDR3 is built from 16 residues. Germline loops: CDR1 LNHDA, CDR2 SQIVND (reference sequence). Between the trimmed V and J ends, which lost 3 bases and 0 bases, there was a span of 11 bases. CDR3: CASSIGRIATNEKLFF. CDR3 DNA sequence: TGTGCCAGTAGTATTGGGAGGATTGCAACTAATGAAAAACTGTTTTTT.

The genes are TRBV18 and TRBJ2-3; D call uncertain. Trimming stripped 2 bases from V and 3 bases from J, with 6 bases between. The CDR3 sequence is 13 residues long. Germline lookup yields CDR1 KGHSH and CDR2 LQKENI. CDR3: CASSPSVTDTQYF. The CDR3 coding sequence is TGTGCCAGCTCACCATCGGTTACAGATACGCAGTATTTT.

The rearrangement links TRBV6-5 to TRBJ2-7; a possible D gene is TRBD1 (5 bases). Trimming took 5 bases from V and 1 from J, leaving 15 bases between them. CDR3 length: 15 amino acids. Germline values: CDR1 MNHEY, CDR2 SVGAGI. CDR3 DNA: TGTGCCAGCAGTCCGTTAGGGGCAGGGTCCTACGAGCAGTACTTC. This encodes CASSPLGAGSYEQYF.

Judged by frequency, this clone is medium-sized. The V call is TRBV4-3, the J call TRBJ2-1, with 11 positions matching TRBD1. CDR1 is LGHNA, CDR2 YSLEER, per germline. V lost 6 bases to trimming and J lost 9 bases; unmatched junction nucleotides: 7. The CDR3 length is 14 residues. CDR3: CASSVDRGQGEQFF. DNA for the CDR3: TGCGCCAGCAGTGTGGACAGGGGGCAGGGTGAGCAGTTCTTC.

The chain employs TRBV25-1 and TRBJ1-2, with 8 bases that match TRBD1. Germline-derived CDR1 and CDR2 are MGHDK and SYGVNS. The CDR3 sequence is 14 residues long. V gave up 8 bases and J gave up 2 bases; unmatched junction bases: 7. The DNA for the CDR3 is TGTGCCAGCTCCCGGACAGGGCTGAACTATGGCTACACCTTC. Its translation: CASSRTGLNYGYTF.

The chain employs TRBV6-4 and TRBJ2-7, with a possible D match to TRBD1 (6 bases). CDR3 length equals 13 residues. The V end lost 8 bases, the J end lost 2 bases, and 13 bases lay between the germline ends. CDR1 and CDR2 from the germline V gene are MRHNA and SNTAGT. The CDR3 here is CASPTAGAYEQYF. CDR3 sequence (DNA): TGTGCCAGCCCTACGGCAGGGGCCTACGAGCAGTACTTC.

This chain links TRBV6-1 with TRBJ2-5, with D possibly being TRBD1 (5 bases). CDR3 length equals 11 residues. Germline V CDR1 and CDR2: MNHNS, SASEGT. V lost 9 bases, J lost 4 bases, and 9 bases lay in between. CDR3 nucleotides: TGTGCCAGAAGGCAGGGAGAGACCCAGTACTTC. It yields the protein CARRQGETQYF.

J is TRBJ2-2 and V is TRBV28; 7 positions match TRBD1. The CDR3 sequence is 15 residues long. Germline V gene sequence: CDR1 MDHEN, CDR2 SYDVKM. Losses at the gene ends were 4 bases for V and 6 bases for J; bases not matched to a gene: 8. The CDR3 nucleotides read TGTGCCAGCAGTTCGCGACAGGGATTTCCCGGGGAGCTGTTTTTT. Its protein is CASSSRQGFPGELFF.

Note on this clone: The same CDR3 arises from other DNA sequences in this sample as well. The rearrangement uses TRBV27 and TRBJ2-7, with 7 bases aligning to TRBD2. V dropped 3 bases and J dropped 7; count of bases not matched to a gene: 12. The germline CDR1 and CDR2 sequences are MNHEY and SMNVEV (reference sequence). This CDR3 is built from 15 residues. The CDR3 nucleotides are TGTGCCAGCAGTTTTCTCTCAAGGACTAGGTGGGAGCAGTACTTC. Translation: CASSFLSRTRWEQYF.

The genes are TRBV6-1 and TRBJ2-5, with 11 bases lining up with TRBD2. The CDR3 runs 15 residues. Unmatched junction bases numbered 11, after V lost 9 bases and J lost 5 bases. In germline, CDR1 is MNHNS, CDR2 SASEGT. The CDR3 DNA reads TGTGCCAGTTTTAGCGGGGGGGATCCTAGGGAGACCCAGTACTTC. Amino acids: CASFSGGDPRETQYF.

This chain uses TRBV6-5 with TRBJ2-1; 7 positions match TRBD2. V gave up 4 bases and J gave up 3 bases; unmatched junction bases: 3. Germline lookup yields CDR1 MNHEY and CDR2 SVGAGI. CDR3 length: 14 amino acids. The CDR3 spells CASSSGLRYNEQFF. The DNA of the CDR3 is TGTGCCAGCAGTTCGGGACTACGCTACAATGAGCAGTTCTTC.

CDR3 sequence reads: CASSLRRGQNTEAFF. The CDR3 coding sequence is TGTGCCAGCAGCTTGAGGCGAGGCCAGAACACTGAAGCTTTCTTT. This chain links TRBV5-4 with TRBJ1-1, with D unresolved. Germline V gene data show CDR1 as SGHNT and CDR2 as YYREEE (reference sequence). The CDR3 spans 15 residues. Trimming shortened V by 1 base and J by 1 base, and 11 bases separated the two germline ends.

This chain uses TRBV9 with TRBJ2-7; perhaps TRBD1 as D (5 bases). The length of the CDR3 is 12 residues. Trimming shortened V by 5 bases and J by 3 bases, and 9 bases separated the two germline ends. The germline gives CDR1 SGDLS, CDR2 YYNGEE. For the CDR3, the DNA is TGTGCCAGCAGACAGGACGGCTACGAGCAGTACTTC. Amino acid sequence: CASRQDGYEQYF.

The rearrangement joins TRBV28 to TRBJ2-7, with TRBD2 matching 8 bases. CDR1 MDHEN and CDR2 SYDVKM come from the germline V gene. V lost 6 bases and J lost 5; bases outside the gene matches: 3. The CDR3 covers 12 residues. CDR3 sequence: CASRGLENEQYF. CDR3 in DNA: TGTGCCAGCAGGGGACTAGAGAACGAGCAGTACTTC.

CDR3 sequence: CASSKEGSDLHSPLHF. Here the CDR3 DNA reads TGTGCCAGCTCCAAGGAGGGTTCGGACCTTCATTCACCCCTCCACTTT. This chain joins TRBV2 and TRBJ1-6, with D unresolved. CDR3 size: 16 residues. The V gene lost 8 bases and the J gene lost 8 bases, with 22 bases spanning the gap. Germline V lookup: CDR1 SNHLY, CDR2 FYNNEI. The full variable domain, in which reference TRBV2 and TRBJ1-6 provide the parts outside the CDR3, is EPEVTQTPSHQVTQMGQEVILRCVPISNHLYFYWYRQILGQKVEFLVSFYNNEISEKSEIFDDQFSVERPDGSNFTLKIRSTKLEDSAMYFCASSKEGSDLHSPLHFGNGTRLTVT.

The chain combines TRBV10-3 with TRBJ2-6, with 8 bases aligning to TRBD1. The CDR3 is 16 amino acids. Germline CDR1 and CDR2: ENHRY and SYGVKD. Trimming took 8 bases from V and 7 from J; bases not matched to a gene: 13. The CDR3 loop reads CAIGTGTGLGANVLTF. The CDR3 DNA is TGTGCCATCGGCACCGGGACAGGTCTGGGAGCCAACGTCCTGACTTTC.

The gene calls are TRBV7-9 and TRBJ2-5, with a weak D call TRBD1 (6 bases). V dropped 5 bases and J dropped 5 bases, with 12 bases sitting between them. The CDR3 totals 13 residues. Germline V gives CDR1 SEHNR, CDR2 FQNEAQ (reference sequence). In nucleotides, the CDR3 is TGTGCCAGCAGCAAGACAGGTGGGGAGACCCAGTACTTC. Residues: CASSKTGGETQYF.

This chain connects TRBV29-1 to TRBJ2-6; TRBD2 might be the D (5 bases). Germline V lookup: CDR1 SQVTM, CDR2 ANQGSEA. Trimming took 7 bases from V and 0 from J, leaving 10 bases between them. The CDR3 is 14 residues long. The CDR3, as DNA: TGCAGCGCTGGTGAGGGCTCTGGGGCCAACGTCCTGACTTTC. Protein product: CSAGEGSGANVLTF.

The V call is TRBV9, the J call TRBJ2-2; 11 bases line up with TRBD2. V trimming: 3 bases; J trimming: 5 bases; junction bases outside the gene matches: 3. Per the germline V gene, CDR1 is SGDLS and CDR2 is YYNGEE. The CDR3 totals 15 residues. The CDR3: CASSAGLAETGELFF. CDR3 in DNA: TGTGCCAGCAGCGCGGGACTAGCGGAGACCGGGGAGCTGTTTTTT.

This chain uses TRBV11-1 with TRBJ1-4, with TRBD1 as a possible D gene (5 bases). In germline, CDR1 is SGHAT, CDR2 FQDESV (reference sequence). The CDR3 contains 16 residues. Trimming shortened V by 1 base and J by 8 bases, and 17 bases separated the two germline ends. CDR3 residues: CASSLGPLPGKEKLFF. In DNA form, the CDR3 reads TGTGCCAGCAGCTTAGGACCGCTCCCAGGGAAGGAAAAACTGTTTTTT.